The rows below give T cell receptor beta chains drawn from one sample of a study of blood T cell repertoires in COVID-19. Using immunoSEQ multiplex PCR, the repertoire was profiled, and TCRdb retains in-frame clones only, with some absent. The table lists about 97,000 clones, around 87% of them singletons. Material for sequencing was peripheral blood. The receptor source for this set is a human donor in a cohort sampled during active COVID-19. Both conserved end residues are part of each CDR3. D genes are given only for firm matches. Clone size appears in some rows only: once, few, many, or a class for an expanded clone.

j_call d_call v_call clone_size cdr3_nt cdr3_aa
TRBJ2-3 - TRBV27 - TGTGCCAGCAGTTATGCACAGGGCACAGATACGCAGTATTTT CASSYAQGTDTQYF
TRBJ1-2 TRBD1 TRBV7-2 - TGTGCCAGCAGCCTCGGGACAGGGGGAAACTATGGCTACACCTTC CASSLGTGGNYGYTF
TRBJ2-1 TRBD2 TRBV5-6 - TGTGCCAGCAGCCCGGGACTAGCGGGGGGTCCCTACAATGAGCAGTTCTTC CASSPGLAGGPYNEQFF
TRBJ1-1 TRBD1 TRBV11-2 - TGTGCCAGCAGCTTAAGGGGGCTTCGAGCCCTGAACACTGAAGCTTTCTTT CASSLRGLRALNTEAFF
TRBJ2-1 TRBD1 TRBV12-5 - TGTGCTAGTGGTTTGGTACTGGGACAGGGGATGCACAATGAGCAGTTCTTC CASGLVLGQGMHNEQFF
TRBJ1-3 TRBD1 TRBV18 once TGTGCCAGCTCACCCCGGACAGGCTCTGGAAACACCATATATTTT CASSPRTGSGNTIYF
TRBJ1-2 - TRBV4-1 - TGCGCCAGCAGCCAAGTGCCGGGGGGGCTGACTGGCTACACCTTC CASSQVPGGLTGYTF
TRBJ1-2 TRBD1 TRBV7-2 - TGTGCCAGCAGCTCCGGACCGGGACAGAGTTTAATCTATGGCTACACCTTC CASSSGPGQSLIYGYTF
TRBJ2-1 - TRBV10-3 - TGTGCCATCAGTGAGTCGGGAGAAAATGAGCAGTTCTTC CAISESGENEQFF
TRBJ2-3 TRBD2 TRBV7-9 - TGTGCCAGCAGCTTAGTTACGCGGGAGGGCACAGATACGCAGTATTTT CASSLVTREGTDTQYF
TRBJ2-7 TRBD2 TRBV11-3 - TGTGCCAGCAGCTTAGAGGGACTAGCGGGGGGAAAATTGGGCGAGCAGTACTTC CASSLEGLAGGKLGEQYF
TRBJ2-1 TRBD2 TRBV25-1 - TGTGCCAGCAGTGGCCCTAGCGGGTTAGATGAGCAGTTCTTC CASSGPSGLDEQFF
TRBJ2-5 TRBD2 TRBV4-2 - TGTGCCAGCAGCCAAGATGCAGGACTAGCTCGAGAGACCCAGTACTTC CASSQDAGLARETQYF
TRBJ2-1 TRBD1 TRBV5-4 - TGTGCCAGCAGCGGTTGGGTGCTCACAGGGGTCCATGAGCAGTTCTTC CASSGWVLTGVHEQFF
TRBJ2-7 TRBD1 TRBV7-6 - TGTGCCAGCTCCCAGGACAGGGCGTCGTACGAGCAGTACTTC CASSQDRASYEQYF
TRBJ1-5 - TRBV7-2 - TGTGCCAGCAGCCGTTCGGTTGGGGGGTTTGAGCCCCAGCATTTT CASSRSVGGFEPQHF
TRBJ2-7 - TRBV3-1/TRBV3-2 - TGTGCCAGCAGCGAGCAGGGGAGTCACGAGCAGTACTTC CASSEQGSHEQYF
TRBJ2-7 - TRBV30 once TGTGCCTGGAGTGAACAGGGAAGGTTCTACGAGCAGTACTTC CAWSEQGRFYEQYF
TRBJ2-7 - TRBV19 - TGTGCCAGTAGTGCCCTACAGGGAAAGCAGTACTTC CASSALQGKQYF
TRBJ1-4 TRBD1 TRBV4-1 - TGCGCCAGCAGCCGCATCGGACAGGCCGCAACTAATGAAAAACTGTTTTTT CASSRIGQAATNEKLFF
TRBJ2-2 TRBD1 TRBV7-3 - TGTGCCAGCAGCTGGGACAGGAACACCGGGGAGCTGTTTTTT CASSWDRNTGELFF
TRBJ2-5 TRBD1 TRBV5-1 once TGCGCCAGCAGCTTGGGGACAGGACCAGGTCAAGAGACCCAGTACTTC CASSLGTGPGQETQYF
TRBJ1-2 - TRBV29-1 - TGCAGCGCCGTGGGGGGGAACTATGGCTACACCTTC CSAVGGNYGYTF
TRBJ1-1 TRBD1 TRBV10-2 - TGCGCCAGCAGCGGACAGGTGAACACTGAAGCTTTCTTT CASSGQVNTEAFF
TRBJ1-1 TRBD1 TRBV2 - TGTGCCAGCAGCTTAAGGGGACAGGGGCTAGGAATGAACACTGAAGCTTTCTTT CASSLRGQGLGMNTEAFF
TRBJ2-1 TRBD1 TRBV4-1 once TGCGCCAGCAGCCAAGCGGGACAGGTATACAATGAGCAGTTCTTC CASSQAGQVYNEQFF
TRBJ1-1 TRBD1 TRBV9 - TGTGCCAGCAGCGCCGGGACAGGGTTGAACACTGAAGCTTTCTTT CASSAGTGLNTEAFF
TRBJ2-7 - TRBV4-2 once TGTGCCAGCAGCCAAGACGGGCGGGACTACGAGCAGTACTTC CASSQDGRDYEQYF
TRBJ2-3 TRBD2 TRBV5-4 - TGTGCCAGCAGCTTGGGCGGGAGGGCCGGCACAGATACGCAGTATTTT CASSLGGRAGTDTQYF
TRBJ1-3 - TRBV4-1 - TGCGCCAGCAGCCAAGAGGCAGGCCTGGCCTCTGGAAACACCATATATTTT CASSQEAGLASGNTIYF
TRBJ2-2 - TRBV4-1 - TGCGCCAGCAGCCAAGAGTCTGCGGGGATCAACACCGGGGAGCTGTTTTTT CASSQESAGINTGELFF
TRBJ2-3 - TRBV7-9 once TGTGCCAGCAGCTTAGCGGCGGGCGCCGTTTATACGCAGTATTTT CASSLAAGAVYTQYF
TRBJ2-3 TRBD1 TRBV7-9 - TGTGCCAGCAGCTCCTGGGACAGGGGGGGTACAGATACGCAGTATTTT CASSSWDRGGTDTQYF
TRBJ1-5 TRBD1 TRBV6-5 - TGTGCCAGCAGACCCGCACAGGGGGCCAATCAGCCCCAGCATTTT CASRPAQGANQPQHF
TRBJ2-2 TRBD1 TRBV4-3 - TGCGCCAGCGGGGACAGGGTGAACGGGGAGCTGTTTTTT CASGDRVNGELFF
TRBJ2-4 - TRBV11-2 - TGTGCCAGCAGCTTAGGTAGCTTGGACATTCAGTACTTC CASSLGSLDIQYF
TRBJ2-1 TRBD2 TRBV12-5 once TGTGCTAGTGAATCCGGGGGGTACAATGAGCAGTTCTTC CASESGGYNEQFF
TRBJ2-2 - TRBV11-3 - TGTGCCAGCAGCAAGGGGGGGCTGGGAACCGGGGAGCTGTTTTTT CASSKGGLGTGELFF
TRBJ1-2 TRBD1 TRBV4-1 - TGCGCCAGCAGCCCGGGACAGGATGCTAACTATGGCTACACCTTC CASSPGQDANYGYTF
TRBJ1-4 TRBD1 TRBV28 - TGTGCCAGCAGTCCCTATTTCGACAGGGGAGGTAATGAAAAACTGTTTTTT CASSPYFDRGGNEKLFF
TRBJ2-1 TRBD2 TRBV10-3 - TGTGCCATCAGTGAGGGGGGGGACGCTGGGAATGAGCAGTTCTTC CAISEGGDAGNEQFF
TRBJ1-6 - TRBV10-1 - TGCGCCAGCAGTGAATCGGCCCCAGGGGACATCTATAATTCACCCCTCCACTTT CASSESAPGDIYNSPLHF
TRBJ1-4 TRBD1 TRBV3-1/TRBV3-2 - TGTGCCAGCAGCCTTCGGACAGGGAGCGAAAAACTGTTTTTT CASSLRTGSEKLFF
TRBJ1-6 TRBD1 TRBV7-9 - TGTGCCAGCACCCTCGTGACAGGGTACTATAATTCACCCCTCCACTTT CASTLVTGYYNSPLHF
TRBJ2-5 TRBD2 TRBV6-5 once TGTGCCAGCAGCCAAGCGGGGGGGAACCAAGAGACCCAGTACTTC CASSQAGGNQETQYF
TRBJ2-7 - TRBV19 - TGTGCCAGTAGTATTGGTAGCGGCACCTACGAGCAGTACTTC CASSIGSGTYEQYF
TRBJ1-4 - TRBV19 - TGTGCCAGTAGCAGGACACGAAATGAAAAACTGTTTTTT CASSRTRNEKLFF
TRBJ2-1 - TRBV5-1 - TGCGCCAGCAACCCGTGGGGATCCGGGGTGAAAAGCTCCTACAATGAGCAGTTCTTC CASNPWGSGVKSSYNEQFF
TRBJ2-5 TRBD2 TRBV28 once TGTGCCAGCAGTAACGGCGGGGGTCCCGACATCCAAGAGACCCAGTACTTC CASSNGGGPDIQETQYF
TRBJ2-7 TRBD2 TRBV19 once TGTGCCAGTAGTATTATTAGCGGGAGCAACTCCTACGAGCAGTACTTC CASSIISGSNSYEQYF
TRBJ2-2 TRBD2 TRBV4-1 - TGCGCCAGCAGCCAAGATCGCCGGGGCGGGAGAGCCTACACCGGGGAGCTGTTTTTT CASSQDRRGGRAYTGELFF
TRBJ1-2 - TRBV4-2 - TGTGCCAGCAGCCAAGATAGACTGGGGGAGGGCTATGGCTACACCTTC CASSQDRLGEGYGYTF
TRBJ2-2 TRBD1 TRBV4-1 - TGCGCCAGCAGCCAAGGTAGCGGACAGGGCTACACCGGGGAGCTGTTTTTT CASSQGSGQGYTGELFF
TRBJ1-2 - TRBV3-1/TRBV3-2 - TGTGCCAGCAGCCAAGCAGGACGGGGCTATGGCTACACCTTC CASSQAGRGYGYTF
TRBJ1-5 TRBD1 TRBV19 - TGTGCCAGTAGTAACCGGGACAGGGGATATCAGCCCCAGCATTTT CASSNRDRGYQPQHF
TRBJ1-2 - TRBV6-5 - TGTGCCAGCAGTTACTCGACAGCTCCTAACTATGGCTACACCTTC CASSYSTAPNYGYTF
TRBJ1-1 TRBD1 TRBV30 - TGTGCCTGGAGCTGGACAGGGCAAAAAGCTTTCTTT CAWSWTGQKAFF
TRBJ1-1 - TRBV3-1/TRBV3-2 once TGTGCCAGCAGCCAAGAAAGAGCCAGGGGATTGAACACTGAAGCTTTCTTT CASSQERARGLNTEAFF
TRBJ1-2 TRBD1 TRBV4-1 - TGCGCCAGCAGCCAAGGACAGGGCCTGGGCTACACCTTC CASSQGQGLGYTF
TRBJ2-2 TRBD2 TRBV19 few TGTGCCAGTAGAAAGGCGGGGGGGCCCCCCGGGGAGCTGTTTTTT CASRKAGGPPGELFF